This T cell receptor (beta chain) emerged from a study of human T cells and chemical hapten exposure (dated by TCRdb to the early 2020s). Background for the entire study: For sensitization, 2% DPC in acetone was applied to a roughly 2 cm by roughly 2 cm area of upper inner arm skin. Patients additionally received weekly therapeutic DPC doses to the scalp throughout the approximately 22-week study period. Patch testing was done on the upper back using Finn chambers containing 0.01% DPC, and results were scored after 6 days according to International Contact Dermatitis Research Group standards. The mostly female patient cohort included alopecia areata with under or over 50% scalp involvement, alopecia totalis and alopecia universalis. Patient blood was sampled pre-sensitization (week 0) and at 2, 6 and about 24 weeks after DPC sensitization. The study tracked peripheral blood TCR repertoire changes in vivo during primary and secondary sensitization to the hapten diphenylcyclopropenone (DPC) in alopecia patients. For TCR sequencing, blood came from twenty-nine alopecia patients at anywhere from one to four time points (pre-sensitization, 2, 6 and 24 weeks). Libraries were pooled for sequencing, and variation in per-sample TCR yields was attributed mainly to small differences in library volumes within the pool.

From the cysteine up to the phenylalanine, the CDR3 has a length of 15 residues. Just the 45-base CDR3 DNA is kept, in frame starting at base 1. Looking up the germline V gene yields CDR1 MDHEN and CDR2 SYDVKM. From V the trimming removes 5 bases and from J it removes 1 base, while the gene matches leave 8 bases of the junction unaccounted for. Study-level results and caveats: No change with DPC sensitization was found in the number of TCRs above 1 in 1000 frequency, and no evidence of global repertoire structure alterations was found. A positive correlation was found between the number of PT1 expanded TCRs and patch test score, with significance reached at thresholds 8, 16 and 32 but not 4. Significantly more large CDR3 similarity clusters were formed by expanded TCRs than by pre-sensitization or healthy control sets, consistent with antigen-driven responses. After repeated subsampling, the strength of the expansion versus patch-test correlation and the threshold at which it became significant changed. Because all patients had alopecia, a presumed autoimmune disease, the immune response of the patients might differ from that of healthy individuals.

Library construction relied on RACE. TCRdb records NextSeq 500 as the sequencer. Library preparation attached unique molecular identifiers to individual cDNA molecules for quantitative, reproducible TCR counting. Both TCR alpha and TCR beta chains were sequenced from each blood RNA sample. In the authors' own workflow: The median number of TCRs per sample was 95,638, ranging from roughly 20,000 to 700,000. The Decombinator software suite was used to annotate V, J and CDR3 in the TCR reads. For the PS versus PT1 abundance plots, all samples were subsampled to the same number of TCRs (28,000). TCRs were defined as expanded if absent before sensitization and observed at least eight times at the 2-week time point. Using fastp at Q25 and MiXCR, TCRdb reprocessed the public reads and kept productive beta chains. Each CDR3 protein appears once, grouped with its most common genes and DNA. It is TCRdb's table, rather than the study itself, that gives the V and J calls and clone size. Recorded for this sample are fewer than 500,000 distinct CDR3 sequences; more than 4.5% of them occurred a single time. In total, the top ten clones hold 2% to 2.5% of the sample.

Many counts were recorded for this clonotype. Its cognate antigen has yet to be identified. Base qualities are not at hand, and no much larger clone is one base apart. Sample time point, as interpreted from the label and publication: patch test 1, 2 weeks after DPC sensitization. In the paper's terms, the treatment or condition label means: therapeutic diphenylcyclopropenone sensitization with weekly scalp DPC. At every patch-test visit, the blood draw took place before the patch test was put on. To be eligible, patients had to be aged 18 to 70, diagnosed with alopecia and judged suitable for DPC therapy, while pregnant patients were excluded. Unfractionated whole blood was collected in Tempus Blood RNA tubes, and total RNA was extracted from that blood.

Material: whole blood, obtained in connection with sensitization to the hapten diphenylcyclopropenone (DPC). The TCR was taken from a woman aged 45-65 years with alopecia areata. Some clones in this sample may be carry-over from other donors' samples. The rearranged segments are TRBV28 and TRBJ2-7; the central 7 bases match TRBD2. In nucleotides, the sequence is TGTGCCAGCAGTGGGCGGGGTAGCGGGTCCTACGAGCAGTACTTC. This translates into CASSGRGSGSYEQYF.